This T cell receptor (beta chain) was captured by sequencing in a study of blood T cell repertoires in COVID-19. On the study more broadly: Collection of acute and convalescent COVID-19 samples took place in the United States, Italy and Spain. From T cells, B-cell-depleted T cells, or PBMCs came the material, which was cDNA or gDNA.

The germline CDR1 and CDR2 sequences are SGDLS and YYNGEE. The CDR3 runs to 14 residues. The V gene lost 1 base and the J gene lost 5 bases, with 10 bases spanning the gap. Under the authors' procedure: Amplified reference gene primers provided the basis for estimating nucleated cell counts. Sequencing was performed with immunoSEQ multiplex PCR; in TCRdb, only in-frame clones are kept and a portion is missing. V, J and clone size were drawn from that table, and D and trimming were deduced from the DNA. This table has about 90,000 clones, around 88% appearing once. Sample: peripheral blood. The V gene is TRBV9, the J gene TRBJ2-1, with D possibly matching TRBD1 (6 bases). This receptor was taken from a man older than 75 with acute or convalescent COVID-19. The CDR3 nucleotides read TGTGCCAGCAGCGTACTCCCAGGGGACAATGAGCAGTTCTTC. It yields the protein CASSVLPGDNEQFF.